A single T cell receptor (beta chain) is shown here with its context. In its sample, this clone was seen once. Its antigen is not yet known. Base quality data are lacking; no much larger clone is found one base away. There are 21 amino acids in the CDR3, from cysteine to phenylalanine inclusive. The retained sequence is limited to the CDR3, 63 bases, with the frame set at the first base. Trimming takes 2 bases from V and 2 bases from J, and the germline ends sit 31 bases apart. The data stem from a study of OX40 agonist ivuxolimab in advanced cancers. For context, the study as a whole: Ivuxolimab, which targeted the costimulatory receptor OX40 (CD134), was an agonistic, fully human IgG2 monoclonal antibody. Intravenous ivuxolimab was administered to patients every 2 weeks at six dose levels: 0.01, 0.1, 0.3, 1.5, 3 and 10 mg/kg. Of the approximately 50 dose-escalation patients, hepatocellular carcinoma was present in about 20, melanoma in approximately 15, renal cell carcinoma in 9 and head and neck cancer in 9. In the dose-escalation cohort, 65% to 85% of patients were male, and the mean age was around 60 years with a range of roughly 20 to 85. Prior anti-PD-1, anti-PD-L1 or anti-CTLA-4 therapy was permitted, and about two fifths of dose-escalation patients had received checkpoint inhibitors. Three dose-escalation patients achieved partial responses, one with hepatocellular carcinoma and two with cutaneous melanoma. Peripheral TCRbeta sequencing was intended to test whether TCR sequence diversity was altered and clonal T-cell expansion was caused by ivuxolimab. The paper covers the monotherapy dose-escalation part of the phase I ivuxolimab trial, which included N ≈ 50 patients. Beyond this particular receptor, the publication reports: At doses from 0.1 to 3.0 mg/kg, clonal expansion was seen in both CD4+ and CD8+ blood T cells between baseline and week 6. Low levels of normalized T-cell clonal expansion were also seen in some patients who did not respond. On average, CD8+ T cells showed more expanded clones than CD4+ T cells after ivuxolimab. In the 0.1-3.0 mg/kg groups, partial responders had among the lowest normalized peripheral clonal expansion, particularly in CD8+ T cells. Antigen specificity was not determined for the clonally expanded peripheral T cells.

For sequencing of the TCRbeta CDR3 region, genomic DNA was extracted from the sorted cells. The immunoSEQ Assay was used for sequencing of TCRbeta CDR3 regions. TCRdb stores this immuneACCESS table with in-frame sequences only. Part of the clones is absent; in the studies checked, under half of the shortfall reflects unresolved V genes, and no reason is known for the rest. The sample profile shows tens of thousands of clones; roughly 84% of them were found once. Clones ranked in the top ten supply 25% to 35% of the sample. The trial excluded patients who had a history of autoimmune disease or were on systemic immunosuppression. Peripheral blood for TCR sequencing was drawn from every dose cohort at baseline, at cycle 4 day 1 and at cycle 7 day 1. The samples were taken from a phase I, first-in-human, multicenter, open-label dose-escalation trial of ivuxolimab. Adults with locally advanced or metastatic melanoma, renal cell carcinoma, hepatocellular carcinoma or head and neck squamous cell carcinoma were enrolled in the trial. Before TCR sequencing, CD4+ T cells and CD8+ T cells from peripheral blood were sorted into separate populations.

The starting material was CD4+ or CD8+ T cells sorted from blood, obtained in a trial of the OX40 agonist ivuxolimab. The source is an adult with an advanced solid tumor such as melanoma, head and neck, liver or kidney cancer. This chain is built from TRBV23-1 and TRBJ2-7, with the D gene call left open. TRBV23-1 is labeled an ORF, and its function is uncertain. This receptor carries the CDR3 CASSQNPKGIRWNLCAYEQYF. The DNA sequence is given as TGCGCCAGCAGTCAAAACCCTAAAGGGATTAGATGGAATCTGTGTGCCTACGAGCAGTACTTC.